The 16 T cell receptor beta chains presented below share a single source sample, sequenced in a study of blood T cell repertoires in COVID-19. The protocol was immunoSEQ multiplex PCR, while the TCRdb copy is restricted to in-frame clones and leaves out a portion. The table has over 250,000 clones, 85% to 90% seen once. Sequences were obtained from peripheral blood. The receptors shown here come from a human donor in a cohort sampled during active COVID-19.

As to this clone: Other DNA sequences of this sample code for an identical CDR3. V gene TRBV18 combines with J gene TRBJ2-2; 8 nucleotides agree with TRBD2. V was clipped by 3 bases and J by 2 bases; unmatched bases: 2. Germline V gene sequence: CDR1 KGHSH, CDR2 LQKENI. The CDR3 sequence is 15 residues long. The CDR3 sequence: CASSPSGVNTGELFF. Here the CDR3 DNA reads TGTGCCAGCTCACCTAGCGGGGTTAACACCGGGGAGCTGTTTTTT.

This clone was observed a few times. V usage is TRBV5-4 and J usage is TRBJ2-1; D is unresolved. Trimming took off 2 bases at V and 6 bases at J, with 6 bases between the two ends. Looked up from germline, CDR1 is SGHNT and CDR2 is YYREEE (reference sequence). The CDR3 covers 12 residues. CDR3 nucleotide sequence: TGTGCCAGCAGCTTAAATAGCAATGAGCAGTTCTTC. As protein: CASSLNSNEQFF.

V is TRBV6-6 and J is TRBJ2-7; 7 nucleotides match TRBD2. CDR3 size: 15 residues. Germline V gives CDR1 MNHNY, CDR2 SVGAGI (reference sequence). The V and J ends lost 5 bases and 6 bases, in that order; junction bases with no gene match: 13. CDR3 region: CASSVKLAGGGEQYF. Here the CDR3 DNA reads TGTGCCAGCAGTGTAAAACTAGCTGGGGGGGGCGAGCAGTACTTC.

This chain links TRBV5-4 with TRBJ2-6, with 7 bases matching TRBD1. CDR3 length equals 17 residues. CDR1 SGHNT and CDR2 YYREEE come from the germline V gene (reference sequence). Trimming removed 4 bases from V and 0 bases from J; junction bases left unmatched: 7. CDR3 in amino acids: CASSRGQPSSGANVLTF. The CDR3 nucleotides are TGTGCCAGCAGCCGGGGACAGCCAAGCTCTGGGGCCAACGTCCTGACTTTC.

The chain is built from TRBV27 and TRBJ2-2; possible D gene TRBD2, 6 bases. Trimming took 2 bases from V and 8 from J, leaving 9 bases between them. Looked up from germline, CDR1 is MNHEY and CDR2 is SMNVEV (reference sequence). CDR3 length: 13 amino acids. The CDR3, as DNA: TGTGCCAGCAGTTTAGGGGGGTTTGGGGAGCTGTTTTTT. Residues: CASSLGGFGELFF.

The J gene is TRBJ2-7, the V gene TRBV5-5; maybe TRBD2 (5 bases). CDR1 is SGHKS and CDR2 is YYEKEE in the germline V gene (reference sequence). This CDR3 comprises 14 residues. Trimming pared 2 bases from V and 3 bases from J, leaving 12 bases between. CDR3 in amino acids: CASSLLSAGYEQYF. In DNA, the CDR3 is TGTGCCAGCAGCTTACTCAGCGCGGGCTACGAGCAGTACTTC.

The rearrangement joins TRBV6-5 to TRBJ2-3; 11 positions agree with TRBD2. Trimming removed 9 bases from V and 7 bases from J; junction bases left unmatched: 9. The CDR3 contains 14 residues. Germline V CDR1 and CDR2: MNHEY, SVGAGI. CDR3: CASLAGGPSNTQYF. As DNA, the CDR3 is TGTGCCAGTTTAGCGGGAGGGCCAAGCAATACGCAGTATTTT.

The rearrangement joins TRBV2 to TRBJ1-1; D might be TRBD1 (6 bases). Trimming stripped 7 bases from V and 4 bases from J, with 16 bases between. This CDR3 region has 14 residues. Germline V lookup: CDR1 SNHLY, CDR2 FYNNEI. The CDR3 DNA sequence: TGTGCCAGCAAAGGAATGGGGGCGTCCACTGAAGCTTTCTTT. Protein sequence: CASKGMGASTEAFF.

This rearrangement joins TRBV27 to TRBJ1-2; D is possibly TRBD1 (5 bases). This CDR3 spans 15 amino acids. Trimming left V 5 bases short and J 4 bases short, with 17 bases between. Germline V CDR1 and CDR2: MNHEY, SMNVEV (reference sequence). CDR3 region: CASSPFRQRLYGYTF. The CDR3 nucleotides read TGTGCCAGCAGTCCTTTTCGACAGCGACTCTATGGCTACACCTTC.

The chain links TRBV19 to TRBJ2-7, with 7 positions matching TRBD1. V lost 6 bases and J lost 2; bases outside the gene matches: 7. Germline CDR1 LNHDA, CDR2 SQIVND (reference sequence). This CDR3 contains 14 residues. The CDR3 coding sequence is TGTGCCAGTAGCGGGACAGCCTTTGCCTACGAGCAGTACTTC. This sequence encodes CASSGTAFAYEQYF. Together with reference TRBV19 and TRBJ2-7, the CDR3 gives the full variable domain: DGGITQSPKYLFRKEGQNVTLSCEQNLNHDAMYWYRQDPGQGLRLIYYSQIVNDFQKGDIAEGYSVSREKKESFPLTVTSAQKNPTAFYLCASSGTAFAYEQYFGPGTRLTVT.

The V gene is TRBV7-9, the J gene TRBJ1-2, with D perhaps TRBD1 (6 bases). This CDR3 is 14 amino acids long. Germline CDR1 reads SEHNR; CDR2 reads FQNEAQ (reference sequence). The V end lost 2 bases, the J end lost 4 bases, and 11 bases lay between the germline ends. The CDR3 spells CASSLTDRSYGYTF. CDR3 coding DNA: TGTGCCAGCAGCTTAACGGACAGATCCTATGGCTACACCTTC.

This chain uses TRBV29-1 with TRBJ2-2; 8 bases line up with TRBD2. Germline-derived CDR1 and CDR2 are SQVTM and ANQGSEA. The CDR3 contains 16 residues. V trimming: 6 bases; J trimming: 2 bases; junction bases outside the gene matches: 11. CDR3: CSVRSVAGKNTGELFF. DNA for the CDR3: TGCAGCGTACGGTCCGTAGCGGGAAAAAACACCGGGGAGCTGTTTTTT.

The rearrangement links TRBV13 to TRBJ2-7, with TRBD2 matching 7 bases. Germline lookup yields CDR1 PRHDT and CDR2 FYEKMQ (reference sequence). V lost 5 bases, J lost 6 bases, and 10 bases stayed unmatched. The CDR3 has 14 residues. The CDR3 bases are TGTGCCAGCAGCATTCGGGGGGAGTTCTGCGAGCAGTACTTC. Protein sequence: CASSIRGEFCEQYF. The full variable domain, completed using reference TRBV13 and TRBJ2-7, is AAGVIQSPRHLIKEKRETATLKCYPIPRHDTVYWYQQGPGQDPQFLISFYEKMQSDKGSIPDRFSAQQFSDYHSELNMSSLELGDSALYFCASSIRGEFCEQYFGPGTRLTVT.

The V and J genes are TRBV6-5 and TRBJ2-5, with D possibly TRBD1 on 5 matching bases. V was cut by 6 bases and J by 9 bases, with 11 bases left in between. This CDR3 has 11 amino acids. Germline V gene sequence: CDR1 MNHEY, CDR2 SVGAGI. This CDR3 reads CASSNLGAQYF. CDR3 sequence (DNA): TGTGCCAGCAGCAACCTAGGGGCCCAGTACTTC.

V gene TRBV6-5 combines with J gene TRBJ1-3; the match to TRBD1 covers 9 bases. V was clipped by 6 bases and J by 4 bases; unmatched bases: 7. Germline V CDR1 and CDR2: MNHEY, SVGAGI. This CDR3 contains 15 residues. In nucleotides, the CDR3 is TGTGCCAGCAGACCAGGACAGGGGAACGGAAACACCATATATTTT. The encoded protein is CASRPGQGNGNTIYF.

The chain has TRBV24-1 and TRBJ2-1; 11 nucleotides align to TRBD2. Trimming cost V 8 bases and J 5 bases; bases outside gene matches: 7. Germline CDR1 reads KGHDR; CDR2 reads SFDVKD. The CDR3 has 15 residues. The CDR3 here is CATTAGTSGNNEQFF. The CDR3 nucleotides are TGTGCCACCACAGCTGGGACTAGCGGAAACAATGAGCAGTTCTTC.